This T cell receptor (beta chain) appears in the sequencing data of a study of blood T cell repertoires in COVID-19. Looking at the study overall: Samples came from the United States, Italy and Spain, spanning acute and convalescent COVID-19. From T cells, B-cell-depleted T cells, or PBMCs came the material, which was cDNA or gDNA.

The germline CDR1 and CDR2 sequences are SGDLS and YYNGEE. Germline trimming cut 1 base from V and 3 bases from J; bases unmatched to any gene: 10. This CDR3 spans 16 amino acids. Per the original data handling: Amplification of reference gene primers was used by the study to estimate nucleated cell counts. The table came from immunoSEQ multiplex PCR; TCRdb's copy has only in-frame clones and leaves some out. V, J and clone size reflect that table, while D and trimming were determined from the DNA. The table has tens of thousands of clones, around four fifths seen once. The chain employs TRBV9 and TRBJ2-7, with TRBD2 matching over 7 bases. The sequenced material came from peripheral blood. The clonotype comes from a man aged 50-60 years with acute or convalescent COVID-19. The CDR3 DNA sequence: TGTGCCAGCAGCGTACAACCTGGGCTAGCGGACTACGAGCAGTACTTC. This encodes CASSVQPGLADYEQYF.